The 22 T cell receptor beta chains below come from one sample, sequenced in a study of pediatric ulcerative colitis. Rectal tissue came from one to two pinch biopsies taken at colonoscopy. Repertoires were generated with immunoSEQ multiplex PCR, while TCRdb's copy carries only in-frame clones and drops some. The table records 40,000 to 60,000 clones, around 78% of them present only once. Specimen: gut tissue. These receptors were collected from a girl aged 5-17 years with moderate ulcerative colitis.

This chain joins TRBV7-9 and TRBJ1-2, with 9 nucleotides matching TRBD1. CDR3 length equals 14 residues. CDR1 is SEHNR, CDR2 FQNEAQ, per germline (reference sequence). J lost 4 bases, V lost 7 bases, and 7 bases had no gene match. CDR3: CASISSTGGYGYTF. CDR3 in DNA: TGTGCCAGCATCAGTTCGACAGGGGGCTATGGCTACACCTTC.

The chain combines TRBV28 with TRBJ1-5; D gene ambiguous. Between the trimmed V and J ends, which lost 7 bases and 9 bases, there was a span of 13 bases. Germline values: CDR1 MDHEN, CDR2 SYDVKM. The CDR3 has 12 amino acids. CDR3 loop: CASTAPWPPQHF. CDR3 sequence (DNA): TGTGCCAGCACCGCGCCATGGCCGCCCCAGCATTTT.

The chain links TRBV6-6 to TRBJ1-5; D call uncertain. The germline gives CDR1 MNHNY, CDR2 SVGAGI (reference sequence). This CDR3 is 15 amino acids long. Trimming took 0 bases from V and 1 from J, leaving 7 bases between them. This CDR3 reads CASSYSGESNQPQHF. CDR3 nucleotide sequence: TGTGCCAGCAGTTACTCTGGGGAAAGCAATCAGCCCCAGCATTTT.

CDR3 protein: CASRLSGTAFLGRSITYNEQFF. Here the CDR3 DNA reads TGTGCCAGCAGACTTTCCGGGACAGCCTTCCTAGGTAGATCTATTACCTACAATGAGCAGTTCTTC. The rearrangement joins TRBV27 to TRBJ2-1; 7 bases are a match to TRBD1. V lost 6 bases to trimming and J lost 2 bases; unmatched junction nucleotides: 28. This CDR3 is 22 amino acids long. CDR1 is MNHEY, CDR2 SMNVEV, per germline (reference sequence).

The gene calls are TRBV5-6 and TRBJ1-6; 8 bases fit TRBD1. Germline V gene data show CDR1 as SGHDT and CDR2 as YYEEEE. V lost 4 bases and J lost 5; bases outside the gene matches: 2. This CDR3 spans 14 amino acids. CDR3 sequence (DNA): TGTGCCAGCAGCCTGACAGGGGATAATTCACCCCTCCACTTT. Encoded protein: CASSLTGDNSPLHF.

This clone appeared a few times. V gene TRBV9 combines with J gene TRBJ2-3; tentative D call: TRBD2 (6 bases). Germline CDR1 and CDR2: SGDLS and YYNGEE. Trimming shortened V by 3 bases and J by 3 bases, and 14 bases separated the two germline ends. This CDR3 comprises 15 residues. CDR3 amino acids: CASSASAGVTDTQYF. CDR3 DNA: TGTGCCAGCAGCGCTTCAGCGGGTGTTACAGATACGCAGTATTTT.

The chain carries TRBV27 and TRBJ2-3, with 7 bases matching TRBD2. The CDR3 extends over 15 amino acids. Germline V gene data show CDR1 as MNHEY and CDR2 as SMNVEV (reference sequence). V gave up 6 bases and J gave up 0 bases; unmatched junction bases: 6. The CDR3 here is CASRLVGGSTDTQYF. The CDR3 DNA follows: TGTGCCAGCAGGCTCGTCGGGGGGAGCACAGATACGCAGTATTTT.

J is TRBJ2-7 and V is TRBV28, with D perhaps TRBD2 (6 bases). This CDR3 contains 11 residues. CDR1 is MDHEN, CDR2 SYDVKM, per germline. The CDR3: CVAGTPYEQYF. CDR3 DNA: TGTGTGGCCGGGACTCCTTACGAGCAGTACTTC. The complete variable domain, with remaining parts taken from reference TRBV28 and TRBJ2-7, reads DVKVTQSSRYLVKRTGEKVFLECVQDMDHENMFWYRQDPGLGLRLIYFSYDVKMKEKGDIPEGYSVSREKKERFSLILESASTNQTSMYLCVAGTPYEQYFGPGTRLTVT.

DNA for the CDR3: TGTGCCAGCAGCCCCGGACTCTCCGGGGCCACGCAGTATTTT. As protein: CASSPGLSGATQYF. The gene calls are TRBV7-9 and TRBJ2-3; D is tentatively TRBD1 or TRBD2 (5 bases each). Germline V lookup: CDR1 SEHNR, CDR2 FQNEAQ (reference sequence). CDR3 length: 14 residues. V was cut by 5 bases and J by 9 bases, with 18 bases left in between.

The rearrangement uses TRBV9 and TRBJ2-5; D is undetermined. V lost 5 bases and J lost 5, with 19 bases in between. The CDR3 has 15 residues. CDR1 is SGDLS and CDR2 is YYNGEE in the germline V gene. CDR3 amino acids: CASSPDGVLWETQYF. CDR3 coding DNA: TGTGCCAGCAGTCCCGATGGGGTCTTATGGGAGACCCAGTACTTC.

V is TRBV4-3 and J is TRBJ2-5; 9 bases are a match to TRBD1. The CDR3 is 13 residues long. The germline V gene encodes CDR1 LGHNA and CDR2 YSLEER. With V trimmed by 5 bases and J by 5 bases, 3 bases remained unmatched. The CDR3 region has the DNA TGCGCCAGCAGCTCACAGGGGGCTGAGACCCAGTACTTC. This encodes CASSSQGAETQYF.

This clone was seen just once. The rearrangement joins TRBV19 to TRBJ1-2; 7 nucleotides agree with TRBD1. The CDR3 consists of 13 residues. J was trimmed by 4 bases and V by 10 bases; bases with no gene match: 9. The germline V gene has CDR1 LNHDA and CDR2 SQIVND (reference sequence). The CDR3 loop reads CATARTGAYGYTF. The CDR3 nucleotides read TGTGCCACCGCTAGAACAGGGGCCTATGGCTACACCTTC.

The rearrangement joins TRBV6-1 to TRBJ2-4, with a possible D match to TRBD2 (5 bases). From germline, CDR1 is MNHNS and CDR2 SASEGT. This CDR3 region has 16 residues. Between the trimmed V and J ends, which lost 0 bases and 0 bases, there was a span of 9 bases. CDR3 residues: CASSEAEGLAKNIQYF. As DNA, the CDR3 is TGTGCCAGCAGTGAAGCAGAGGGTCTAGCCAAAAACATTCAGTACTTC.

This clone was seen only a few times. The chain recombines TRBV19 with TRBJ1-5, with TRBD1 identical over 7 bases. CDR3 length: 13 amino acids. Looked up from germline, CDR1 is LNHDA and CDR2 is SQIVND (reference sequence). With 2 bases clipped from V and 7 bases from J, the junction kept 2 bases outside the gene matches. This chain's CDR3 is CASSIQGGQPQHF. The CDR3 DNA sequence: TGTGCCAGTAGTATACAGGGGGGCCAGCCCCAGCATTTT.

The DNA for the CDR3 is TGTGCCAGCAGCTTAAGGGTGGGAGTATCGAATGAGCAGTTCTTC. Its translation: CASSLRVGVSNEQFF. The chain recombines TRBV11-3 with TRBJ2-1, with D perhaps matching TRBD2 (5 bases). The V gene lost 2 bases and the J gene lost 7 bases, with 15 bases spanning the gap. The CDR3 length is 15 residues. Germline CDR1 SGHNT, CDR2 YENEEA. Filled out from reference TRBV11-3 and TRBJ2-1, the complete variable domain reads EAGVVQSPRYKIIEKKQPVAFWCNPISGHNTLYWYLQNLGQGPELLIRYENEEAVDDSQLPKDRFSAERLKGVDSTLKIQPAELGDSAVYLCASSLRVGVSNEQFFGPGTRLTVL.

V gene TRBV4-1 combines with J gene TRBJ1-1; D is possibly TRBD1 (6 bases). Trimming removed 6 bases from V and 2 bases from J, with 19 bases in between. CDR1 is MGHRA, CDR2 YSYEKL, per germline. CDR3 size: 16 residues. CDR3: CASRKRQARGNTEAFF. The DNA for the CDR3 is TGCGCCAGCAGAAAACGACAGGCCAGGGGAAACACTGAAGCTTTCTTT.

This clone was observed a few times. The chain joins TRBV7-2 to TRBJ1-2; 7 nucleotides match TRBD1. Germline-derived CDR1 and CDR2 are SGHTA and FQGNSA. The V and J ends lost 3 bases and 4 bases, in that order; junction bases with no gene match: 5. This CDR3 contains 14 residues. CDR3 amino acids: CASSFRGGLYGYTF. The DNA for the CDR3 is TGTGCCAGCAGCTTCAGGGGGGGTCTCTATGGCTACACCTTC.

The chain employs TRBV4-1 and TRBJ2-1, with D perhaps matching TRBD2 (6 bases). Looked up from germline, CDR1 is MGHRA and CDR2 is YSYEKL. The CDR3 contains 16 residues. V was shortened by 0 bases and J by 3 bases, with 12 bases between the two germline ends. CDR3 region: CASSQESAEGYNEQFF. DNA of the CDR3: TGCGCCAGCAGCCAAGAATCAGCGGAGGGCTACAATGAGCAGTTCTTC.

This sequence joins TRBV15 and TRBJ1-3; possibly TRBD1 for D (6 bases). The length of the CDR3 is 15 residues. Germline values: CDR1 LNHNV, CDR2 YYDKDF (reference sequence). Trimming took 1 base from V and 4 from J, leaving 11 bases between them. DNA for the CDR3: TGTGCCACCAGCAGAGGGGCAGGGGTAGGAAACACCATATATTTT. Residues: CATSRGAGVGNTIYF.

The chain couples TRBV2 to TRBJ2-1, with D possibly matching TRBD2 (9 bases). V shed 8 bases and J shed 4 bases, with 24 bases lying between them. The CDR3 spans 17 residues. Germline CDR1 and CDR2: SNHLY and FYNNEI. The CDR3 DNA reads TGTGCCAGCGGTCAGGGGGCCAGCGGGAGGAGATACAATGAGCAGTTCTTC. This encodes CASGQGASGRRYNEQFF.

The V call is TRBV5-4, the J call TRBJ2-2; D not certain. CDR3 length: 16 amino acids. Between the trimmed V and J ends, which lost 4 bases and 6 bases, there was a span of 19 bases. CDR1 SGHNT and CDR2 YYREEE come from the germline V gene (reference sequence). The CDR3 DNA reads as TGTGCCAGCAGCGTGTCCTCAACGCTATCCCCCGGGGAGCTGTTTTTT. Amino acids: CASSVSSTLSPGELFF.

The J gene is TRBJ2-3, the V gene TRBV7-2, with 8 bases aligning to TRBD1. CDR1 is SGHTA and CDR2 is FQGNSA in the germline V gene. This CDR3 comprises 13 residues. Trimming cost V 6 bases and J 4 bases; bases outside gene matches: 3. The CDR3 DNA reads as TGTGCCAGCAGACCGACAGGGGCAGATACGCAGTATTTT. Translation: CASRPTGADTQYF.